This T cell receptor (beta chain) was documented in a study of T cells expressing NK-cell markers. For each CDR3 protein, TCRdb gives one entry from its re-call of the 5' RACE reads, without DNA. Its table lists 150,000 to 170,000 distinct CDR3 sequences. This CDR3 is 13 amino acids long. CDR1 and CDR2 from the germline V gene are MNHNS and SASEGT. The TCR originated in a woman aged 45-59 years in good health. Sequenced material: blood T cells: a sorted CD56 or NKG2C T cell subset, CD4+ or CD8+ T cells, or bulk PBMC T cells (not recorded which). This chain connects TRBV6-1 to TRBJ2-5. CDR3 amino acids: CASSESWGETQYF.